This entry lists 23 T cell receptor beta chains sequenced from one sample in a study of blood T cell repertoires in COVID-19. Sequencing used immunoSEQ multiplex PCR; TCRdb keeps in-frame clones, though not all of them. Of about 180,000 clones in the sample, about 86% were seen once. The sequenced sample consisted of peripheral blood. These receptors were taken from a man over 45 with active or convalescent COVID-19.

Here the CDR3 reads CASSSHSGGAGEQFF. The CDR3 DNA reads as TGTGCCAGCAGCTCCCATAGCGGGGGGGCGGGTGAGCAGTTCTTC. V and J are TRBV11-2 and TRBJ2-1, with 11 nucleotides matching TRBD2. CDR1 is SGHAT and CDR2 is FQNNGV in the germline V gene. The junction had 8 bases not matched to a gene; V was cut back by 4 bases and J by 9 bases. This CDR3 has 15 residues. Drawing the rest from reference TRBV11-2 and TRBJ2-1, the complete variable domain is EAGVAQSPRYKIIEKRQSVAFWCNPISGHATLYWYQQILGQGPKLLIQFQNNGVVDDSQLPKDRFSAERLKGVDSTLKIQPAKLEDSAVYLCASSSHSGGAGEQFFGPGTRLTVL.

The CDR3 loop reads CASSRSGSSYNEQFF. The CDR3 nucleotides read TGTGCCAGCAGTCGTAGCGGGAGTTCCTACAATGAGCAGTTCTTC. V gene TRBV6-5 combines with J gene TRBJ2-1, with 9 bases identical to TRBD2. The CDR3 length is 15 residues. The V gene's germline CDR1 is MNHEY and CDR2 SVGAGI. V dropped 5 bases and J dropped 1; count of bases not matched to a gene: 3.

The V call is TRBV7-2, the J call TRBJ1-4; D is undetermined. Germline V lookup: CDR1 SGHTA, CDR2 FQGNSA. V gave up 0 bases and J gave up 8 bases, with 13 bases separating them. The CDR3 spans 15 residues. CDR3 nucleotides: TGTGCCAGCAGCTTAGCCCTGGGAGGGCAGGAAAAACTGTTTTTT. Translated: CASSLALGGQEKLFF.

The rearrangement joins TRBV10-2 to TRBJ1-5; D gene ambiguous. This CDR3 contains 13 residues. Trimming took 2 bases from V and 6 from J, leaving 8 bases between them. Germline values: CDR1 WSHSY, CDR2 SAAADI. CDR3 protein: CASSEERSQPQHF. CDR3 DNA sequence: TGCGCCAGCAGTGAGGAGAGGAGTCAGCCCCAGCATTTT.

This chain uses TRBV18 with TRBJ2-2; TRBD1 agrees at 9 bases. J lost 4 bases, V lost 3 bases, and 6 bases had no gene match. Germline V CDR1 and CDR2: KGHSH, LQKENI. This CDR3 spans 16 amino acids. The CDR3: CASSPAGTGFTGELFF. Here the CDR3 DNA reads TGTGCCAGCTCACCGGCGGGGACAGGGTTCACCGGGGAGCTGTTTTTT.

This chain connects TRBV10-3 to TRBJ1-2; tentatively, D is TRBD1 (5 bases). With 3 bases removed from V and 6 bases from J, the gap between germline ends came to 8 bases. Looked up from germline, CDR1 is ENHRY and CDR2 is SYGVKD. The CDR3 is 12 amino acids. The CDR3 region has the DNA TGTGCCATCAGTGAAGTAGGGGATGGCTACACCTTC. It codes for CAISEVGDGYTF.

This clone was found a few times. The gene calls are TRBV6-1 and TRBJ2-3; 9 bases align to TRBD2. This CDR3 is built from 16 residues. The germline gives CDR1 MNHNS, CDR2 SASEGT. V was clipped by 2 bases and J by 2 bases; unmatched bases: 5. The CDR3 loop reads CASSEIAGGYTDTQYF. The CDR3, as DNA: TGTGCCAGCAGTGAAATTGCGGGAGGGTACACAGATACGCAGTATTTT.

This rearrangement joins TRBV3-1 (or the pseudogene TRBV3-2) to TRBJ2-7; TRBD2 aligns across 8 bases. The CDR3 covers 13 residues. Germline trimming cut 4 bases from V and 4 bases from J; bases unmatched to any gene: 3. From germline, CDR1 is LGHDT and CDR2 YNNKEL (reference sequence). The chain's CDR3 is CASSPGTSYEQYF. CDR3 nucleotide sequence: TGTGCCAGCAGCCCGGGGACTAGTTACGAGCAGTACTTC.

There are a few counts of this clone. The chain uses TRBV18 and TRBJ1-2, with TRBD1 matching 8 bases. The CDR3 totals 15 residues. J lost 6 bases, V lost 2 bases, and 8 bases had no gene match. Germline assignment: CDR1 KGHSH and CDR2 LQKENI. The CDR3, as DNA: TGTGCCAGCTCACCAATAGTGAACAGGGGGGATGGCTACACCTTC. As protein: CASSPIVNRGDGYTF.

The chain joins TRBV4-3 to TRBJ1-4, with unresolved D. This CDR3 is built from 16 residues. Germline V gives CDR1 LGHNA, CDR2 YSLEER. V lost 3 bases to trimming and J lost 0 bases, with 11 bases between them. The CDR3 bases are TGCGCCAGCAGCCATGACTATATTGCAACTAATGAAAAACTGTTTTTT. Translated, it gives CASSHDYIATNEKLFF.

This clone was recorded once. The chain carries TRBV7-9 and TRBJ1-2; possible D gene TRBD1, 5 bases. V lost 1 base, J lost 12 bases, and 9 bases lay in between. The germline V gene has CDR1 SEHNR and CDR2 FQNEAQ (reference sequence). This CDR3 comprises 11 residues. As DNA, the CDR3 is TGTGCCAGCAGCTTAGGGGGCCGGCACACCTTC. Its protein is CASSLGGRHTF.

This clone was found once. The CDR3 is CASSQETGADGYTF. CDR3 DNA: TGTGCCAGCAGCCAAGAAACAGGGGCGGATGGCTACACCTTC. The chain combines TRBV14 with TRBJ1-2; TRBD1 matches 7 bases. The V gene's germline CDR1 is SGHDN and CDR2 FVKESK. V dropped 0 bases and J dropped 6; count of bases not matched to a gene: 4. This CDR3 comprises 14 residues.

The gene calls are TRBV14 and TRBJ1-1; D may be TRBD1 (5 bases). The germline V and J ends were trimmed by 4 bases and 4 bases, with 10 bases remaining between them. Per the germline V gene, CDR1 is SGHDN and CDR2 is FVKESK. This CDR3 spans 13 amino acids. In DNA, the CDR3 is TGTGCCAGCAGCCGGGGGGGGATCACTGAAGCTTTCTTT. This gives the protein CASSRGGITEAFF. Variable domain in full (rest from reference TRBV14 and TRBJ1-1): EAGVTQFPSHSVIEKGQTVTLRCDPISGHDNLYWYRRVMGKEIKFLLHFVKESKQDESGMPNNRFLAERTGGTYSTLKVQPAELEDSGVYFCASSRGGITEAFFGQGTRLTVV.

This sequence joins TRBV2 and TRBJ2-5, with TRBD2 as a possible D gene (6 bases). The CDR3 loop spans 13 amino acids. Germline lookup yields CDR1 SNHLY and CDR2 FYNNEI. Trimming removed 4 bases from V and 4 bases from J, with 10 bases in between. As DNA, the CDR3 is TGTGCCAGCAGTGCGGGAGAGGTAGAGACCCAGTACTTC. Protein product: CASSAGEVETQYF.

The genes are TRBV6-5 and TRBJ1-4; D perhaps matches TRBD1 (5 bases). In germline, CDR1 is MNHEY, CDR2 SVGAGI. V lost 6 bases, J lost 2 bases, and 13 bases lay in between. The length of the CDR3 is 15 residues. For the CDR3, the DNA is TGTGCCAGCAGCTCCACAGGCGTCACTAATGAAAAACTGTTTTTT. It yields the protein CASSSTGVTNEKLFF.

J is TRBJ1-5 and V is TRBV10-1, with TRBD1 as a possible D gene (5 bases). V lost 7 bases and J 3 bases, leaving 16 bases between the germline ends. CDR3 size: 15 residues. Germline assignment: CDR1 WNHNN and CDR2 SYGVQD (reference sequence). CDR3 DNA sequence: TGCGCCAGCACCGAAAACGAGACAGACAATCAGCCCCAGCATTTT. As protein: CASTENETDNQPQHF.

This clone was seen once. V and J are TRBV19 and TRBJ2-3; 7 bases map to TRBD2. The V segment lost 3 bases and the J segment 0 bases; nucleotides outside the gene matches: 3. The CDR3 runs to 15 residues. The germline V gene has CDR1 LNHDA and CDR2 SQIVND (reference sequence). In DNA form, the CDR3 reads TGTGCCAGTAGTATGAGTAGCGGGAGCACAGATACGCAGTATTTT. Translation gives CASSMSSGSTDTQYF.

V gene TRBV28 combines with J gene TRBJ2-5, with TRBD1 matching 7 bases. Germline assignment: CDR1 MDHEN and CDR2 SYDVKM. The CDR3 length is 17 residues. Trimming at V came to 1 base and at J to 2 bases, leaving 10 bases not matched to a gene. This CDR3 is CASSLLVAGGDQETQYF. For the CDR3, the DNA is TGTGCCAGCAGTTTATTGGTCGCAGGGGGAGATCAAGAGACCCAGTACTTC.

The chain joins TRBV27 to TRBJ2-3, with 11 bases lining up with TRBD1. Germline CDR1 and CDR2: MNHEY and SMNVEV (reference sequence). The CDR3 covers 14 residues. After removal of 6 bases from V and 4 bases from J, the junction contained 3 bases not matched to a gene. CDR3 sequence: CASRRGQGADTQYF. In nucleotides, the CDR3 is TGTGCCAGCAGGAGGGGACAGGGGGCAGATACGCAGTATTTT.

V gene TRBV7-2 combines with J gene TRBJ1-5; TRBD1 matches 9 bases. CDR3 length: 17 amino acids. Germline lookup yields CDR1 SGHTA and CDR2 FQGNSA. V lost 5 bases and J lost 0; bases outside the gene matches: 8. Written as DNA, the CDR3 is TGTGCCAGCAGCCCCCGGGTGGGACAGGGTAGCAATCAGCCCCAGCATTTT. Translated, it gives CASSPRVGQGSNQPQHF.

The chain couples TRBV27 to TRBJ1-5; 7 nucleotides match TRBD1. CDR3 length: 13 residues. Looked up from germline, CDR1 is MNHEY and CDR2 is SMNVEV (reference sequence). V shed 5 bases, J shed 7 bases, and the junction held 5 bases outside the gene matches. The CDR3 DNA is TGTGCCAGCAGTGGAACAGGGGTCCAGCCCCAGCATTTT. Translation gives CASSGTGVQPQHF.

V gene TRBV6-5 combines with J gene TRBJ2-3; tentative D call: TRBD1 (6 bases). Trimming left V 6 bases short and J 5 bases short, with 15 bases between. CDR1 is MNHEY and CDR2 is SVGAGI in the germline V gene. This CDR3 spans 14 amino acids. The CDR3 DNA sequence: TGTGCCAGCAGGAGGGGCAGGGGCGAAGATACGCAGTATTTT. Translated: CASRRGRGEDTQYF.

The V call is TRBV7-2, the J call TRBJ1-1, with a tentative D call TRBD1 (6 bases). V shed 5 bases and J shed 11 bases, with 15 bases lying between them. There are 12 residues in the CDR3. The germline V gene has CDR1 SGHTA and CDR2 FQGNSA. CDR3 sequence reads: CASSSVQGPAFF. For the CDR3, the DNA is TGTGCCAGCAGCAGTGTGCAGGGGCCGGCTTTCTTT.